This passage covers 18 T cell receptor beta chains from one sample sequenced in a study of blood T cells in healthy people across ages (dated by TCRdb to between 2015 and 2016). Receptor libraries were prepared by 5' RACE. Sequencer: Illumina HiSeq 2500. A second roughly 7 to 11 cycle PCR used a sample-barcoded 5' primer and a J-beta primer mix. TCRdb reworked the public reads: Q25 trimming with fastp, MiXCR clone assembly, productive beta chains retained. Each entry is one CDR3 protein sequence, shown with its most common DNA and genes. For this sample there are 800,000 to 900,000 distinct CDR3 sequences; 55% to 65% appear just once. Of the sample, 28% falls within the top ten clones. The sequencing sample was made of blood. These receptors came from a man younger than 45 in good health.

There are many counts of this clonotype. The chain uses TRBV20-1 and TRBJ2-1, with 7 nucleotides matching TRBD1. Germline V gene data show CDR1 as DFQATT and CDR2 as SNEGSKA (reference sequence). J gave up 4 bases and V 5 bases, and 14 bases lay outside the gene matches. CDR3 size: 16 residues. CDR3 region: CSAPKPQTGEYNEQFF. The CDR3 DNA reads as TGCAGTGCTCCCAAGCCGCAAACAGGGGAGTACAATGAGCAGTTCTTC.

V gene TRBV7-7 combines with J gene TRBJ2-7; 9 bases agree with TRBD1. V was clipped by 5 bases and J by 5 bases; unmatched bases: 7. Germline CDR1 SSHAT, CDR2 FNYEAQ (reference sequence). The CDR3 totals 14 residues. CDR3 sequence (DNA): TGTGCCAGCAGCACCGGGACAGGGTATCACGAGCAGTACTTC. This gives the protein CASSTGTGYHEQYF.

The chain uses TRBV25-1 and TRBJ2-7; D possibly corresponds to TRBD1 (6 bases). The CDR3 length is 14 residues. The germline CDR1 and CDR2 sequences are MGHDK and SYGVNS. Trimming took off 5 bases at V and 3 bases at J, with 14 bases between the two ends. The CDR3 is CASSPPGHFYEQYF. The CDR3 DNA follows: TGTGCCAGCAGTCCGCCGGGACATTTCTACGAGCAGTACTTC.

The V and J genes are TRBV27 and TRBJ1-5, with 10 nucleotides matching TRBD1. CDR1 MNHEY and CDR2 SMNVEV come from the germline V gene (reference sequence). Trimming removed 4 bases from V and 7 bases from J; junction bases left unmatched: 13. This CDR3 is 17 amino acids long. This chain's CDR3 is CASSSPPGTGVRQPQHF. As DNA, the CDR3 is TGTGCCAGCAGTTCCCCTCCCGGGACAGGGGTTCGACAGCCCCAGCATTTT.

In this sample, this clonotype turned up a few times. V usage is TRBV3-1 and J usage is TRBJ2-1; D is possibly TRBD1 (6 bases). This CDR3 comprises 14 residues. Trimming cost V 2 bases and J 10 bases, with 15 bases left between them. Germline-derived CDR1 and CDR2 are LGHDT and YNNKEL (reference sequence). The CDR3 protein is CASSQLPYQGEQFF. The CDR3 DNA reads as TGTGCCAGCAGCCAACTGCCTTACCAGGGGGAGCAGTTCTTC.

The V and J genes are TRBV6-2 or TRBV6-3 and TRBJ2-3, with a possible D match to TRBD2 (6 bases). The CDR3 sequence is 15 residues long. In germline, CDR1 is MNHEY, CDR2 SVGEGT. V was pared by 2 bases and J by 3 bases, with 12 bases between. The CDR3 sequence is CASSYGGLATDTQYF. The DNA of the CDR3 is TGTGCCAGCAGTTACGGGGGACTTGCTACAGATACGCAGTATTTT.

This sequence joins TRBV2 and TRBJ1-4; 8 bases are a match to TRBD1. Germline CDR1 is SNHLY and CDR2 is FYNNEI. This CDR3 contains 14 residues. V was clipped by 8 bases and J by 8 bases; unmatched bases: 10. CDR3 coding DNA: TGTGCCAGCGGCAAAGGACAGGGTTGGGAAAAACTGTTTTTT. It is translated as CASGKGQGWEKLFF.

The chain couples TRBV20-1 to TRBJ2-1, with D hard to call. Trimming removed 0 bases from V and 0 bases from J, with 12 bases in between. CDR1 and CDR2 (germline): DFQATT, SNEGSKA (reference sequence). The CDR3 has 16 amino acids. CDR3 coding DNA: TGCAGTGCTAGAGAACGGATCTCCAGCTCCTACAATGAGCAGTTCTTC. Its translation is CSARERISSSYNEQFF.

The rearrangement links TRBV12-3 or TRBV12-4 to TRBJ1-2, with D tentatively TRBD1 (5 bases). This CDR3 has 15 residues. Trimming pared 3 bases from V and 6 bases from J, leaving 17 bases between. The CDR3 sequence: CASSLVRAGRDGYTF. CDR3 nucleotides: TGTGCCAGCAGTTTGGTTCGGGCAGGGAGAGATGGCTACACCTTC.

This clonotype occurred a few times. CDR3 coding DNA: TGTGCCAGCAGTGTCCGCGTGTGGAACTATGGCTACACCTTC. Its translation: CASSVRVWNYGYTF. The J gene is TRBJ1-2, the V gene TRBV6-2 or TRBV6-3; D gene uncertain. From germline, CDR1 is MNHEY and CDR2 SVGEGT. The CDR3 extends over 14 amino acids. V lost 5 bases to trimming and J lost 2 bases, with 12 bases between them.

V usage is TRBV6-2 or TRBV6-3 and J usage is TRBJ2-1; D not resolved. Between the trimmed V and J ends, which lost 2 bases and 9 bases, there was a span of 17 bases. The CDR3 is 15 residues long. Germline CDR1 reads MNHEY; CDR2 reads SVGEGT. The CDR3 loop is CASSYSYSKPSEQFF. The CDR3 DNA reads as TGTGCCAGCAGTTACAGTTACTCTAAGCCCAGTGAGCAGTTCTTC.

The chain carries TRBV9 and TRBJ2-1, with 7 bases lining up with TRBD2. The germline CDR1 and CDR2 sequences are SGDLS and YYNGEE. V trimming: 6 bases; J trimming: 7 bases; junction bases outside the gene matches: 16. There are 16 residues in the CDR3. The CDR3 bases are TGTGCCAGCACCACAGGAGGCGGGGGAACTAGGAATGAGCAGTTCTTC. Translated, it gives CASTTGGGGTRNEQFF.

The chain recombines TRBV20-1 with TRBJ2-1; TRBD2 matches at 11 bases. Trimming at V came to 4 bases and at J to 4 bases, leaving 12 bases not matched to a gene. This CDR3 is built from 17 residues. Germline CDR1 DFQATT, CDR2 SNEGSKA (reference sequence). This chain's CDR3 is CSATRGSGTSGYNEQFF. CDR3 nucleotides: TGCAGTGCTACCCGAGGATCCGGGACTAGCGGTTACAATGAGCAGTTCTTC.

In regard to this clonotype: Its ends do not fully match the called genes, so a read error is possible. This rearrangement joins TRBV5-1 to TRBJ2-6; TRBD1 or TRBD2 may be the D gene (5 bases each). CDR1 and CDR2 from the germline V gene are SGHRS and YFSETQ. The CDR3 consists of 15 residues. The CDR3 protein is CASSTGISGADVLTF. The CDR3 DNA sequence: TGCGCCAGCAGCACCGGGATTTCTGGGGCCGACGTCCTGACTTTC.

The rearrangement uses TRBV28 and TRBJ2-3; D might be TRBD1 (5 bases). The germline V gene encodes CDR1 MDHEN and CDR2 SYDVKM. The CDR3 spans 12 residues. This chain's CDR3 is CKTGASTDTQYF. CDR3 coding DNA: TGTAAAACAGGTGCAAGCACAGATACGCAGTATTTT.

CDR3 sequence: CASSQEPREGEKLFF. Written as DNA, the CDR3 is TGTGCCAGCAGCCAAGAGCCCAGGGAGGGCGAAAAACTGTTTTTT. The chain couples TRBV4-2 to TRBJ1-4; D may be TRBD1 (5 bases). CDR3 length equals 15 residues. The germline gives CDR1 LGHNA, CDR2 YNFKEQ. Trimming left V 0 bases short and J 8 bases short, with 13 bases between.

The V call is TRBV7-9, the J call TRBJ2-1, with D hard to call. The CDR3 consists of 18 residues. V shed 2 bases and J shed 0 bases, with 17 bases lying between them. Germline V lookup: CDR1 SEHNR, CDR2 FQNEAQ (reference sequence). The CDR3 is CASSLRDEAFSSYNEQFF. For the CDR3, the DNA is TGTGCCAGCAGCTTAAGGGATGAGGCGTTCAGCTCCTACAATGAGCAGTTCTTC. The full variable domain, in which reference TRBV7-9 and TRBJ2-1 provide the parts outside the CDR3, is DTGVSQNPRHKITKRGQNVTFRCDPISEHNRLYWYRQTLGQGPEFLTYFQNEAQLEKSRLLSDRFSAERPKGSFSTLEIQRTEQGDSAMYLCASSLRDEAFSSYNEQFFGPGTRLTVL.

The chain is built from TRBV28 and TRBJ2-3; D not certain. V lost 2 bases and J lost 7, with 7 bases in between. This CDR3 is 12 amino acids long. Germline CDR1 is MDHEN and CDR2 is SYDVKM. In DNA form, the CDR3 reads TGTGCCAGCAGTTTAAAAGGGAATACGCAGTATTTT. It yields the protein CASSLKGNTQYF.